Given below is one T cell receptor beta chain in context. The target antigen is unknown. This sample is part of a study of neoadjuvant nivolumab and ipilimumab in lung cancer. The wider study: The combination arm added day-1 ipilimumab 1 mg/kg to nivolumab 3 mg/kg on days 1, 15, 29.

Data came from immunoSEQ multiplex PCR; TCRdb stores just in-frame clones and leaves some out. The sample lists more than 15,000 clones, roughly 80% occurring once. Whole-study findings and limits: From pretherapy to surgery, tumor richness and clonality rose with dual therapy. TCR richness and clonality were higher in tumors than adjacent uninvolved lung. A small number of samples were TCR sequenced.

Trimming took 3 bases from V and 4 from J, leaving 7 bases between them. The germline gives CDR1 SGHVS, CDR2 FQNEAQ. This CDR3 has 12 amino acids. The specimen was tumor tissue, collected after neoadjuvant nivolumab, alone or with ipilimumab, at or shortly before surgery. The J gene is TRBJ2-7, the V gene TRBV7-8, with D unresolved. The receptor comes from an adult with non-small cell lung cancer. CDR3 in DNA: TGTGCCAGCAGCTTGTCAACGTACGAGCAGTACTTC. Translation gives CASSLSTYEQYF.